Listed here is a single T cell receptor (beta chain). The antigen remains unidentified. Gene labels here are mouse ones. The sequence runs out 4 residues before the end of the CDR3; the remainder is reconstructed from the germline J gene. The record originates from a study of CD8+ T cells in alopecia areata. Study-level background: Donor skin was harvested from approximately 6-12-month-old C3H/HeJ mice with spontaneous alopecia and grafted onto roughly 7-10-week-old female C3H/HeJ recipients. Study observations and caveats: Patients shared TCRs less clearly than mice did, possibly owing to HLA.

It was cDNA, reverse transcribed from extracted RNA, that served as the sequencing template. This table comes from immunoSEQ multiplex PCR, and its TCRdb copy is limited to in-frame clones, with some not included. The sample has about 270,000 clones, none seen only once. Germline assignment: CDR1 NSQYPW and CDR2 LRSPGD (reference sequence). The length of the CDR3 is 13 residues. The authors sorted pooled cutaneous lymph node cells using CD4, CD8alpha, NKG2D, NKG2ACE and other markers. The chain has TRBV1 and TRBJ1-2, with D possibly matching TRBD1 (5 bases). Sequencing was done on a sample of CD4+ T cells sorted from a lymph node. The receptor's source is a C3H/HeJ mouse with alopecia areata. This strain's MHC haplotype is H2-k. The CDR3 DNA, read in part, is TGCACCTGCAGTGCCTCAGGGAAGGGC. Protein sequence: CTCSASGKG. In full, the CDR3 reads CTCSASGKGDYTF.